This paragraph reports one T cell receptor (beta chain). This sample is part of a study of blood T cell repertoires in COVID-19. The length of the CDR3 is 13 residues. Germline trimming cut 2 bases from V and 6 bases from J; bases unmatched to any gene: 2. Germline V gives CDR1 MNHEY, CDR2 SMNVEV (reference sequence). Measured with immunoSEQ multiplex PCR; TCRdb has only the in-frame clones, and not every one. The sample has 140,000 or so clones, approximately 85% seen once; the top ten hold 4% to 5%. The sequence was collected from a woman older than 75 with acute or convalescent COVID-19. The sequenced material came from peripheral blood. This chain joins TRBV27 and TRBJ1-2; TRBD1 matches at 8 bases. CDR3 residues: CASSLQGADGYTF. The CDR3 DNA reads as TGTGCCAGCAGTTTACAGGGGGCTGATGGCTACACCTTC.